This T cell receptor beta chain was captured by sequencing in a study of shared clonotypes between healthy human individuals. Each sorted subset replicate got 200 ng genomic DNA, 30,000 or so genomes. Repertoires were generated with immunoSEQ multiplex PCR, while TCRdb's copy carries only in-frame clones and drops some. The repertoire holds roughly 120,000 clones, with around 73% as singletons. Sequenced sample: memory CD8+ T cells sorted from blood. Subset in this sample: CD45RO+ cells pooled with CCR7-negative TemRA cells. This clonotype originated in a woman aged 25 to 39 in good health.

Here the CDR3 DNA reads TGTGCGTCCCGGGACAGGGAAGCTTTCTTT. Protein sequence: CASRDREAFF. The chain links TRBV30 to TRBJ1-1; 8 nucleotides match TRBD1. The germline V gene has CDR1 GTSNPN and CDR2 SVGIG (reference sequence). There are 10 residues in the CDR3.